The rows below give T cell receptor beta chains drawn from one sample of a study of graft-versus-host responses after intestinal transplantation. Assay used: immunoSEQ multiplex PCR; TCRdb lists only in-frame clones, some missing. Here the sample spans fewer than 150,000 clones, approximately 90% being singletons. Their specific antigens are unknown. This sample comprised unstimulated CD4+ T cells sorted from spleen or lymph node cells, obtained before intestinal transplant. Receptor source: a human donor who received an intestinal transplant. Both conserved end residues are part of each CDR3. Fields, in order: D gene, V gene, clone size, J gene, CDR3 DNA, CDR3 protein. The D gene is left open where the match is weak. Some rows mark clone size as missing; the rest say once, few, many or name a class of expanded clone.

d_call: TRBD2; v_call: TRBV10-3; clone_size: -; j_call: TRBJ2-5; cdr3_nt: TGTGCCATCAGTGTACAGCGGGGGGGCTCCCAAGAGACCCAGTACTTC; cdr3_aa: CAISVQRGGSQETQYF
d_call: -; v_call: TRBV6-1; clone_size: -; j_call: TRBJ2-3; cdr3_nt: TGTGCCAGCACTCTTGTCCCTGGGGTCTCAGATACGCAGTATTTT; cdr3_aa: CASTLVPGVSDTQYF
d_call: -; v_call: TRBV6-5; clone_size: -; j_call: TRBJ2-2; cdr3_nt: TGTGCCAGCAGTTACCGGACTGGTAACACCGGGGAGCTGTTTTTT; cdr3_aa: CASSYRTGNTGELFF
d_call: -; v_call: TRBV6-5; clone_size: -; j_call: TRBJ1-4; cdr3_nt: TGTGCCAGCAGTTACTCCCGTGGTGAAAAACTGTTTTTT; cdr3_aa: CASSYSRGEKLFF
d_call: -; v_call: TRBV19; clone_size: once; j_call: TRBJ1-1; cdr3_nt: TGTGCCAGTAAGTCGGTGGACAGACTGAACACTGAAGCTTTCTTT; cdr3_aa: CASKSVDRLNTEAFF
d_call: -; v_call: TRBV6-1; clone_size: few; j_call: TRBJ1-2; cdr3_nt: TGTGCCAGCAGTGAATGGGCAGGGGTCAGGTATGGCTACACCTTC; cdr3_aa: CASSEWAGVRYGYTF
d_call: -; v_call: TRBV5-5; clone_size: -; j_call: TRBJ2-3; cdr3_nt: TGTGCCAGCAGCTTGGTGTACGGAGGGGTCCCAGATACGCAGTATTTT; cdr3_aa: CASSLVYGGVPDTQYF
d_call: -; v_call: TRBV11-3; clone_size: -; j_call: TRBJ2-1; cdr3_nt: TGTGCCAGCAGCTTAGAGGCCGGGGAGAATGAGCAGTTCTTC; cdr3_aa: CASSLEAGENEQFF
d_call: TRBD2; v_call: TRBV11-3; clone_size: -; j_call: TRBJ2-1; cdr3_nt: TGTGCCAGCAGCTCTCGGGGGGTTACCTACAATGAGCAGTTCTTC; cdr3_aa: CASSSRGVTYNEQFF
d_call: -; v_call: TRBV6-4; clone_size: -; j_call: TRBJ2-7; cdr3_nt: TGTGCCAGCCAGCGGTCCTACGAGCAGTACTTC; cdr3_aa: CASQRSYEQYF
d_call: -; v_call: TRBV11-2; clone_size: -; j_call: TRBJ2-7; cdr3_nt: TGTGCCAGCAGCTCGTTCCCTAGCCGGGACGCAGGCTACGAGCAGTACTTC; cdr3_aa: CASSSFPSRDAGYEQYF
d_call: -; v_call: TRBV6-1; clone_size: -; j_call: TRBJ1-5; cdr3_nt: TGTGCCAGCAGTGAGGGCCGTGGCAATCAGCCCCAGCATTTT; cdr3_aa: CASSEGRGNQPQHF
d_call: -; v_call: TRBV5-4; clone_size: -; j_call: TRBJ2-3; cdr3_nt: TGTGCCAGCAGCTTGGAACCAACCACAGATACGCAGTATTTT; cdr3_aa: CASSLEPTTDTQYF
d_call: -; v_call: TRBV6-6; clone_size: -; j_call: TRBJ2-5; cdr3_nt: TGTGCCAGCAGTTACGGGGGCGGGGGCGGGCAAGAGACCCAGTACTTC; cdr3_aa: CASSYGGGGGQETQYF
d_call: -; v_call: TRBV7-6; clone_size: -; j_call: TRBJ2-1; cdr3_nt: TGTGCCAGCAGCGGGGGAAGCGGCTCCTACAATGAGCAGTTCTTC; cdr3_aa: CASSGGSGSYNEQFF
d_call: -; v_call: TRBV29-1; clone_size: -; j_call: TRBJ2-7; cdr3_nt: TGCAGCGTGCGCGGGGCAGGGAGCTCCTACGAGCAGTACTTC; cdr3_aa: CSVRGAGSSYEQYF
d_call: TRBD1; v_call: TRBV29-1; clone_size: -; j_call: TRBJ1-1; cdr3_nt: TGCAGCGGTGGACAGGGCGTGAACACTGAAGCTTTCTTT; cdr3_aa: CSGGQGVNTEAFF
d_call: -; v_call: TRBV9; clone_size: -; j_call: TRBJ1-5; cdr3_nt: TGTGCCAGCACCCCAGGGTTAGGCAATCAGCCCCAGCATTTT; cdr3_aa: CASTPGLGNQPQHF
d_call: -; v_call: TRBV5-1; clone_size: -; j_call: TRBJ2-7; cdr3_nt: TGCGCCAGCAGCTTGGGGAGCGGTTTGAGCTCCTACGAGCAGTACTTC; cdr3_aa: CASSLGSGLSSYEQYF
d_call: -; v_call: TRBV19; clone_size: -; j_call: TRBJ1-6; cdr3_nt: TGTGCCAGTAGTATTGTTAGTAATTCACCCCTCCACTTT; cdr3_aa: CASSIVSNSPLHF
d_call: -; v_call: TRBV11-2; clone_size: -; j_call: TRBJ1-2; cdr3_nt: TGTGCCAGCAGCTTAGTAGGGGATAGTAATGGCTACACCTTC; cdr3_aa: CASSLVGDSNGYTF
d_call: TRBD1; v_call: TRBV5-1; clone_size: -; j_call: TRBJ1-2; cdr3_nt: TGCGCCAGCAGCTCGGGGGACAGGGCTAACTATGGCTACACCTTC; cdr3_aa: CASSSGDRANYGYTF
d_call: -; v_call: TRBV6-6; clone_size: -; j_call: TRBJ1-1; cdr3_nt: TGTGCCAGCAGTCACAGGGTAATCACTGAAGCTTTCTTT; cdr3_aa: CASSHRVITEAFF
d_call: TRBD1; v_call: TRBV19; clone_size: -; j_call: TRBJ1-4; cdr3_nt: TGTGCCAGCCAACAGGGGGGTTATGAAAAACTGTTTTTT; cdr3_aa: CASQQGGYEKLFF
d_call: TRBD1; v_call: TRBV6-1; clone_size: -; j_call: TRBJ2-5; cdr3_nt: TGTGCCAGCAGAGACAGGACAGGGGTGTTGGAGACCCAGTACTTC; cdr3_aa: CASRDRTGVLETQYF
d_call: -; v_call: TRBV5-1; clone_size: once; j_call: TRBJ2-3; cdr3_nt: TGCGCCAGCAGCTTGATGGGCCAAGATACGCAGTATTTT; cdr3_aa: CASSLMGQDTQYF
d_call: -; v_call: TRBV9; clone_size: -; j_call: TRBJ2-7; cdr3_nt: TGTGCCAGCAGCGTAGCAATTGGAGAGGGCTACGAGCAGTACTTC; cdr3_aa: CASSVAIGEGYEQYF
d_call: -; v_call: TRBV19; clone_size: -; j_call: TRBJ1-1; cdr3_nt: TGTGCCAGTAGTCCCACCGGGACACAAGCTTTCTTT; cdr3_aa: CASSPTGTQAFF
d_call: -; v_call: TRBV27; clone_size: -; j_call: TRBJ1-1; cdr3_nt: TGTGCCAGCCACCAGGGGTCCGACACTGAAGCTTTCTTT; cdr3_aa: CASHQGSDTEAFF
d_call: TRBD2; v_call: TRBV18; clone_size: once; j_call: TRBJ2-1; cdr3_nt: TGTGCCAGCTCACCCCTGACTAGCGGCTTAAACAATGAGCAGTTCTTC; cdr3_aa: CASSPLTSGLNNEQFF
d_call: TRBD2; v_call: TRBV9; clone_size: -; j_call: TRBJ2-5; cdr3_nt: TGTGCCAGCAGCGTAGGACTAGCGGGGTCAAACCAAGAGACCCAGTACTTC; cdr3_aa: CASSVGLAGSNQETQYF
d_call: -; v_call: TRBV15; clone_size: once; j_call: TRBJ2-2; cdr3_nt: TGTGCCAACAGCACGGGAACAGGGAGGGGAGCCGGGGAGCTGTTTTTT; cdr3_aa: CANSTGTGRGAGELFF
d_call: -; v_call: TRBV18; clone_size: -; j_call: TRBJ1-1; cdr3_nt: TGTGCCAGCTCACCATCTTACTTGGACAGTGAAGCTTTCTTT; cdr3_aa: CASSPSYLDSEAFF
d_call: -; v_call: TRBV15; clone_size: -; j_call: TRBJ2-2; cdr3_nt: TGTGCCACCAGCCGAGTCCTCGGGCGGGGTCGGAACACCGGGGAGCTGTTTTTT; cdr3_aa: CATSRVLGRGRNTGELFF
d_call: -; v_call: TRBV20-1; clone_size: once; j_call: TRBJ2-5; cdr3_nt: TGCAGTGCTTGGGGGGAGACCCAGTACTTC; cdr3_aa: CSAWGETQYF
d_call: TRBD2; v_call: TRBV7-6; clone_size: -; j_call: TRBJ2-3; cdr3_nt: TGTGCCAGCAGCCCTCTAGCGGGGGGTTCTGGGAGCACAGATACGCAGTATTTT; cdr3_aa: CASSPLAGGSGSTDTQYF
d_call: -; v_call: TRBV2; clone_size: -; j_call: TRBJ2-2; cdr3_nt: TGTGCCACCTCCGGACAGAGGGTGGGCGGGGAGCTGTTTTTT; cdr3_aa: CATSGQRVGGELFF